This T cell receptor (beta chain) derives from a study of cytomegalovirus exposure and HLA in healthy donors. V dropped 4 bases and J dropped 2 bases, with 10 bases sitting between them. This CDR3 is 14 amino acids long. CDR1 MNHNS and CDR2 SASEGT come from the germline V gene. The PCR employed 60 Vbeta primers together with 13 Jbeta primers. Generated by immunoSEQ multiplex PCR, the TCRdb table keeps only in-frame clones and is missing some. The sample records 150,000 or so clones, around 80% being singletons. This chain connects TRBV6-1 to TRBJ2-3; D is unclear. The sequence was collected from a woman in her forties in good health and CMV-seronegative. Sequencing was performed on PBMCs. The CDR3 sequence: CASSGLTFTDTQYF. The CDR3, as DNA: TGTGCCAGCAGTGGATTGACTTTCACAGATACGCAGTATTTT.